The next 30 T cell receptor beta chains were all read from a single sample in a study of beta chain features in type 1 diabetes. Expressed TCRB transcripts were sequenced after all isolated RNA was converted to cDNA. TCRdb's table, derived via immunoSEQ multiplex PCR, lists solely in-frame clones and lacks some. Of 300,000 to 450,000 clones listed, 10% to 15% were seen once; the top ten hold approximately 0.015%. Sequencing input: naive CD4+ T cells from blood. The receptors come from a man between 18 and 35 years old in good health.

The gene calls are TRBV27 and TRBJ2-2, with D hard to call. Trimming removed 3 bases at V and 0 bases at J, with 5 bases between. Germline CDR1 MNHEY, CDR2 SMNVEV (reference sequence). CDR3 length: 14 residues. In DNA form, the CDR3 reads TGTGCCAGCAGTTTCCTTGCGAACACCGGGGAGCTGTTTTTT. This gives the protein CASSFLANTGELFF.

This clone occurred a few times. The chain has TRBV27 and TRBJ1-5; TRBD1 matches 12 bases. The J segment lost 7 bases and the V segment lost 5 bases, leaving 6 bases of the junction unmatched. The germline CDR1 and CDR2 sequences are MNHEY and SMNVEV (reference sequence). The CDR3 sequence is 15 residues long. The CDR3 region has the DNA TGTGCCAGCAGTGTGGGACAGGGGGCAGAGCAGCCCCAGCATTTT. Its protein product is CASSVGQGAEQPQHF.

This sequence joins TRBV2 and TRBJ1-5; D unclear. Trimming left V 2 bases short and J 2 bases short, with 13 bases between. In germline, CDR1 is SNHLY, CDR2 FYNNEI. CDR3 size: 16 residues. CDR3: CASSEWEGGRNQPQHF. In nucleotides, the CDR3 is TGTGCCAGCAGTGAATGGGAGGGTGGGCGCAATCAGCCCCAGCATTTT.

This clone was counted between two and nine times. The chain links TRBV7-2 to TRBJ1-2, with D tentatively TRBD1 (5 bases). The CDR3 is made up of 15 amino acids. With 1 base removed from V and 5 bases from J, the gap between germline ends came to 14 bases. Germline V lookup: CDR1 SGHTA, CDR2 FQGNSA. DNA of the CDR3: TGTGCCAGCAGCTTAGGGGTTTTGGGGGGATATGGCTACACCTTC. Residues: CASSLGVLGGYGYTF.

The chain is built from TRBV7-9 and TRBJ2-3; TRBD1 matches 7 bases. CDR3 length equals 14 residues. Germline V gives CDR1 SEHNR, CDR2 FQNEAQ (reference sequence). J was trimmed by 2 bases and V by 3 bases; bases with no gene match: 2. Written as DNA, the CDR3 is TGTGCCAGCAGCTTGGGACAGAACACAGATACGCAGTATTTT. Translated: CASSLGQNTDTQYF.

This sequence joins TRBV16 and TRBJ1-4; D is uncertain. Trimming pared 0 bases from V and 2 bases from J, leaving 10 bases between. The length of the CDR3 is 16 residues. Germline CDR1 reads KGHSY; CDR2 reads FQNENV. CDR3 loop: CASSQSRVQTNEKLFF. CDR3 DNA sequence: TGTGCCAGCAGCCAATCGAGAGTACAGACTAATGAAAAACTGTTTTTT.

The J gene is TRBJ2-1, the V gene TRBV7-2; tentatively, D is TRBD1 (6 bases). There are 14 residues in the CDR3. The ends were cut back, 5 bases at V and 4 bases at J, with 12 bases in the middle. The germline gives CDR1 SGHTA, CDR2 FQGNSA. CDR3 in amino acids: CASSKIDRYNEQFF. Here the CDR3 DNA reads TGTGCCAGCAGCAAAATCGACAGGTACAATGAGCAGTTCTTC.

The chain is built from TRBV5-1 and TRBJ2-7, with D possibly TRBD1 on 6 matching bases. CDR1 SGHRS and CDR2 YFSETQ come from the germline V gene. Trimming removed 2 bases from V and 2 bases from J, with 11 bases in between. The CDR3 is made up of 14 amino acids. CDR3 in amino acids: CASSLTGSAYEQYF. Written as DNA, the CDR3 is TGCGCCAGCAGCTTAACAGGGTCCGCCTACGAGCAGTACTTC. The entire variable domain, with the rest obtained from reference TRBV5-1 and TRBJ2-7, is as follows: KAGVTQTPRYLIKTRGQQVTLSCSPISGHRSVSWYQQTPGQGLQFLFEYFSETQRNKGNFPGRFSGRQFSNSRSEMNVSTLELGDSALYLCASSLTGSAYEQYFGPGTRLTVT.

V is TRBV4-2 and J is TRBJ2-7; 14 nucleotides align to TRBD2. The CDR3 covers 19 residues. Germline-derived CDR1 and CDR2 are LGHNA and YNFKEQ. The trim removed 1 base at V and 2 bases at J, leaving 10 bases unmatched. CDR3: CASSQGLAGGTQIPYEQYF. In DNA form, the CDR3 reads TGTGCCAGCAGCCAAGGACTAGCGGGAGGGACGCAAATACCCTACGAGCAGTACTTC.

This clone appeared a few times. V usage is TRBV6-5 and J usage is TRBJ2-7, with 14 bases that match TRBD2. J was trimmed by 5 bases and V by 6 bases; bases with no gene match: 6. Germline CDR1 is MNHEY and CDR2 is SVGAGI. This CDR3 has 15 amino acids. CDR3 bases: TGTGCCAGCAGCATGGGACTAGCGGGAGTTCACGAGCAGTACTTC. Protein product: CASSMGLAGVHEQYF.

The chain carries TRBV29-1 and TRBJ2-5; the D gene is possibly TRBD2 (5 bases). The germline V gene has CDR1 SQVTM and CDR2 ANQGSEA. V gave up 6 bases and J gave up 1 base, with 12 bases separating them. CDR3 length: 13 amino acids. The CDR3 spells CSVRRGIQETQYF. The CDR3, as DNA: TGCAGCGTCCGACGAGGGATCCAAGAGACCCAGTACTTC.

There are a few counts of this clone. V gene TRBV5-4 combines with J gene TRBJ2-3; the match to TRBD2 covers 8 bases. With 2 bases clipped from V and 4 bases from J, the junction kept 9 bases outside the gene matches. The germline V gene encodes CDR1 SGHNT and CDR2 YYREEE (reference sequence). There are 16 residues in the CDR3. CDR3 nucleotide sequence: TGTGCCAGCAGCTTCCGGGGTAGCGGGATTGCAGATACGCAGTATTTT. This sequence encodes CASSFRGSGIADTQYF.

J is TRBJ1-2 and V is TRBV10-3; possibly TRBD1 for D (5 bases). CDR1 and CDR2 (germline): ENHRY, SYGVKD. The CDR3 runs to 15 residues. V was shortened by 3 bases and J by 8 bases, with 19 bases between the two germline ends. The CDR3 loop reads CAISDPRQGSSGYTF. The CDR3 DNA reads as TGTGCCATCAGTGACCCCCGTCAGGGATCGTCAGGCTACACCTTC.

The CDR3 bases are TGCGCCAGCGGACCGACAGTGCAAGAGACCCAGTACTTC. Translation gives CASGPTVQETQYF. This sequence joins TRBV5-1 and TRBJ2-5, with TRBD1 as a possible D gene (5 bases). The CDR3 loop spans 13 amino acids. Trimming took 7 bases from V and 2 from J, leaving 12 bases between them. Germline CDR1 and CDR2: SGHRS and YFSETQ. Complete variable domain (other parts from reference TRBV5-1 and TRBJ2-5): KAGVTQTPRYLIKTRGQQVTLSCSPISGHRSVSWYQQTPGQGLQFLFEYFSETQRNKGNFPGRFSGRQFSNSRSEMNVSTLELGDSALYLCASGPTVQETQYFGPGTRLLVL.

This clone has a handful of counts. The chain is built from TRBV7-9 and TRBJ2-5, with TRBD2 identical over 10 bases. CDR3 length equals 16 residues. Germline CDR1 reads SEHNR; CDR2 reads FQNEAQ (reference sequence). V was pared by 1 base and J by 3 bases, with 5 bases of the junction left unmatched. DNA for the CDR3: TGTGCCAGCAGCTTAGGGCTAGCGGGAGTGAAAGAGACCCAGTACTTC. This translates into CASSLGLAGVKETQYF.

The sample holds many counts of this clone. The rearrangement links TRBV30 to TRBJ2-1; possibly TRBD1 for D (5 bases). V was trimmed by 3 bases and J by 7 bases, leaving 16 bases between them. Germline CDR1 is GTSNPN and CDR2 is SVGIG (reference sequence). The CDR3 is 14 amino acids. For the CDR3, the DNA is TGTGCCTGGAGCAGGGCGGCTCCAGGGAATGAGCAGTTCTTC. Its translation is CAWSRAAPGNEQFF. Using reference TRBV30 and TRBJ2-1 for the parts outside the CDR3, the full variable domain is SQTIHQWPATLVQPVGSPLSLECTVEGTSNPNLYWYRQAAGRGLQLLFYSVGIGQISSEVPQNLSASRPQDRQFILSSKKLLLSDSGFYLCAWSRAAPGNEQFFGPGTRLTVL.

The chain uses TRBV19 and TRBJ2-2, with TRBD2 matching 10 bases. V lost 5 bases, J lost 3 bases, and 6 bases stayed unmatched. There are 16 residues in the CDR3. Germline V gene sequence: CDR1 LNHDA, CDR2 SQIVND (reference sequence). CDR3 region: CASSPLAGDYTGELFF. CDR3 DNA sequence: TGTGCCAGTAGTCCCCTAGCGGGAGATTACACCGGGGAGCTGTTTTTT. Drawing the rest from reference TRBV19 and TRBJ2-2, the complete variable domain is DGGITQSPKYLFRKEGQNVTLSCEQNLNHDAMYWYRQDPGQGLRLIYYSQIVNDFQKGDIAEGYSVSREKKESFPLTVTSAQKNPTAFYLCASSPLAGDYTGELFFGEGSRLTVL.

The genes are TRBV19 and TRBJ1-5; D might be TRBD1 (6 bases). The CDR3 length is 14 residues. The germline CDR1 and CDR2 sequences are LNHDA and SQIVND (reference sequence). Trimming pared 6 bases from V and 1 base from J, leaving 10 bases between. The CDR3 loop is CASRHRVSNQPQHF. CDR3 nucleotide sequence: TGTGCCAGTAGGCACAGGGTAAGCAATCAGCCCCAGCATTTT.

The J gene is TRBJ2-6, the V gene TRBV6-1; D perhaps matches TRBD2 (6 bases). This CDR3 region has 15 residues. Germline V gene lookup returns CDR1 MNHNS and CDR2 SASEGT. V was shortened by 4 bases and J by 2 bases, with 9 bases between the two germline ends. In nucleotides, the CDR3 is TGTGCCAGCAGTGGCTCGGGGGCTGGGGCCAACGTCCTGACTTTC. It encodes CASSGSGAGANVLTF.

The chain carries TRBV9 and TRBJ1-5, with 7 bases that match TRBD1. The V and J ends lost 3 bases and 2 bases, in that order; junction bases with no gene match: 2. CDR1 SGDLS and CDR2 YYNGEE come from the germline V gene. This CDR3 region has 14 residues. This chain's CDR3 is CASSGGTGNQPQHF. The CDR3, as DNA: TGTGCCAGCAGCGGCGGGACAGGCAATCAGCCCCAGCATTTT.

This clone occurred a few times. The chain combines TRBV27 with TRBJ2-1, with D possibly being TRBD2 (6 bases). V lost 7 bases and J 3 bases, leaving 13 bases between the germline ends. Germline loops: CDR1 MNHEY, CDR2 SMNVEV (reference sequence). CDR3 length: 14 amino acids. The CDR3 region has the DNA TGTGCCAGCAAGGAGGGAGCCTACTACAATGAGCAGTTCTTC. This encodes CASKEGAYYNEQFF.

This clone was picked up a small number of times. This rearrangement joins TRBV28 to TRBJ1-2; the match to TRBD1 covers 8 bases. V was clipped by 6 bases and J by 7 bases; unmatched bases: 10. The CDR3 contains 14 residues. Germline V lookup: CDR1 MDHEN, CDR2 SYDVKM. CDR3 in amino acids: CASSPRTGLAGYTF. As DNA, the CDR3 is TGTGCCAGCAGCCCAAGGACAGGGTTGGCTGGCTACACCTTC.

CDR3 sequence (DNA): TGTGCCAGCAGCTTAAGAGGGCTGGCAGAGACCCAGTACTTC. It encodes CASSLRGLAETQYF. V gene TRBV11-2 combines with J gene TRBJ2-5, with D possibly TRBD2 on 5 matching bases. Trimming stripped 2 bases from V and 4 bases from J, with 11 bases between. Germline assignment: CDR1 SGHAT and CDR2 FQNNGV. There are 14 residues in the CDR3.

This clone was picked up a small number of times. In DNA form, the CDR3 reads TGTGCCAGCAGCCTCGTAGGTTGGGGGCCGAATGGGGATACGCAGTATTTT. Its translation is CASSLVGWGPNGDTQYF. The chain has TRBV5-6 and TRBJ2-3; D may be TRBD1 (6 bases). Trimming removed 4 bases at V and 6 bases at J, with 24 bases between. CDR3 size: 17 residues. Germline V gene data show CDR1 as SGHDT and CDR2 as YYEEEE.

In its sample, this clone was seen a few times. This chain uses TRBV4-2 with TRBJ2-7; 8 bases agree with TRBD2. CDR3 size: 17 residues. The germline V gene encodes CDR1 LGHNA and CDR2 YNFKEQ. V dropped 2 bases and J dropped 1; count of bases not matched to a gene: 10. CDR3 sequence reads: CASSQSLGREGSYEQYF. CDR3 bases: TGTGCCAGCAGCCAAAGTCTCGGTCGGGAGGGGTCCTACGAGCAGTACTTC.

This clone was seen a few times. The V and J genes are TRBV19 and TRBJ2-3; TRBD1 matches 7 bases. Germline loops: CDR1 LNHDA, CDR2 SQIVND (reference sequence). The length of the CDR3 is 13 residues. The V and J ends lost 3 bases and 6 bases, in that order; junction bases with no gene match: 3. The CDR3 nucleotides read TGTGCCAGTAGTATGACAGGGTTGGATACGCAGTATTTT. Its protein is CASSMTGLDTQYF.

This clone was counted between two and nine times. This rearrangement joins TRBV2 to TRBJ2-7; 8 bases align to TRBD1. The junction had 15 bases not matched to a gene; V was cut back by 10 bases and J by 7 bases. CDR1 and CDR2 (germline): SNHLY, FYNNEI. CDR3 length: 14 amino acids. The CDR3 spells CATGPDRGPWEQYF. In DNA, the CDR3 is TGTGCCACGGGGCCAGACAGGGGCCCTTGGGAGCAGTACTTC.

This clone showed up just a few times. The rearrangement links TRBV4-2 to TRBJ2-4; a possible D gene is TRBD2 (5 bases). Between the trimmed V and J ends, which lost 0 bases and 3 bases, there was a span of 9 bases. Germline CDR1 reads LGHNA; CDR2 reads YNFKEQ. This CDR3 spans 15 amino acids. CDR3 coding DNA: TGTGCCAGCAGCCAAGAGGGAGCCGTCAAAAACATTCAGTACTTC. Its protein product is CASSQEGAVKNIQYF.

This clone was recorded a few times. The chain carries TRBV5-1 and TRBJ2-6; D possibly corresponds to TRBD1 (6 bases). Germline V gene sequence: CDR1 SGHRS, CDR2 YFSETQ. Trimming shortened V by 4 bases and J by 0 bases, and 14 bases separated the two germline ends. The CDR3 has 17 residues. CDR3 sequence reads: CASSTQGFASGANVLTF. As DNA, the CDR3 is TGCGCCAGCAGCACCCAGGGGTTTGCCTCTGGGGCCAACGTCCTGACTTTC.

This chain joins TRBV28 and TRBJ1-1; D uncertain. The CDR3 contains 12 residues. Germline V gene sequence: CDR1 MDHEN, CDR2 SYDVKM. Trimming removed 4 bases at V and 13 bases at J, with 16 bases between. The CDR3 sequence: CASSSGREDGFF. The DNA of the CDR3 is TGTGCCAGCAGTTCGGGGAGGGAAGACGGTTTCTTT.